This T cell receptor beta chain appears in the sequencing data of a study of a mutant IDH1 vaccine in newly diagnosed glioma. Background on the study: Patients got their first vaccination 4-6 weeks after radiotherapy alone, or with temozolomide cycles. Patients were pretreated with radiotherapy, temozolomide, or both, mostly both. Sex distribution of treated patients was about 60% male and roughly 38% female; mean age was 40.4 years.

Using immunoSEQ multiplex PCR, the repertoire was profiled, and TCRdb retains in-frame clones only, with some absent. Of some 55,000 clones in the sample, just under 90% were seen once. General observations from the study: Pseudoprogression appeared unlinked to shifts in leading peripheral T cell clonotypes.

As to this clone: As yet, its antigen is unknown.

Time point here: week 5, during vaccination. Each dose delivered 300 ug of mutant IDH1 20-mer peptide subcutaneously with imiquimod. Germline V gives CDR1 SGHVS, CDR2 FQNEAQ. CDR3 size: 16 residues. V was trimmed by 3 bases and J by 0 bases, leaving 11 bases between them. The chain couples TRBV7-8 to TRBJ1-4; D is ambiguous. The source of this sequence is a woman aged 35 to 49 with glioma. The starting material was PBMCs, obtained from a glioma patient whose treatment included an IDH1 peptide vaccine. CDR3 in amino acids: CASSFLRTATNEKLFF. The CDR3 nucleotides are TGTGCCAGCAGCTTCCTGAGAACTGCAACTAATGAAAAACTGTTTTTT.